Here is one TCR beta chain with its context. Antigen unknown. This record comes from a study of cytomegalovirus exposure and HLA in healthy donors. Study results and caveats: In vitro testing confirmed a few CMV-associated chains as specific for CMV antigens. TCR beta chains numbering more than 150 were designated cytomegalovirus-associated. Despite most TCR sequences being rare, some public TCRs occurred in many donors.

This CDR3 spans 15 amino acids. Trimming took off 4 bases at V and 0 bases at J, with 10 bases between the two ends. Germline assignment: CDR1 SNHLY and CDR2 FYNNEI. Method: immunoSEQ multiplex PCR; TCRdb's copy keeps in-frame clones and lacks some. Among around 150,000 clones listed, roughly 79% were seen once. The sequencing sample was made of PBMCs. The chain employs TRBV2 and TRBJ1-5; D remains ambiguous. This sequence originates from a young man in good health and CMV-seropositive. The CDR3 DNA reads TGTGCCAGCAGTGCTTGGCCAGATAGCAATCAGCCCCAGCATTTT. Protein: CASSAWPDSNQPQHF.